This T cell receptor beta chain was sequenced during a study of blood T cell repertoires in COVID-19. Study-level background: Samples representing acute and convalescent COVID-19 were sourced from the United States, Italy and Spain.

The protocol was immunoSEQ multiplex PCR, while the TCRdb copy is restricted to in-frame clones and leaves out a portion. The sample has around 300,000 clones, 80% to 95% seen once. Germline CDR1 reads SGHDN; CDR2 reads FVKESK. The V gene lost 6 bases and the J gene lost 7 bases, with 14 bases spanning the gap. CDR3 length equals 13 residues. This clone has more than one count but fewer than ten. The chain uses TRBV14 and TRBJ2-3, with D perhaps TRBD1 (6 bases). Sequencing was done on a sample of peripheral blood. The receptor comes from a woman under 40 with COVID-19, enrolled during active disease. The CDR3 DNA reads TGTGCCAGCAGTGGGACCCAGGGGTATACGCAGTATTTT. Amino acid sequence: CASSGTQGYTQYF.